Listed below are T cell receptor beta chains from one sample, sequenced in a study of Graves' ophthalmopathy and Graves' hyperthyroidism. TCRdb analysed the multiplex PCR reads with MiXCR anew, one entry per CDR3 protein. The data contain roughly 420,000 distinct CDR3 sequences, 20% to 25% of them singletons. Specimen: peripheral blood. These receptor sequences come from a woman between 18 and 30 years old with stable Graves' hyperthyroidism. Both conserved end residues are part of each CDR3. The order of the fields is clone size, V gene, CDR3 protein. Clone size is not always given. Where it is, it says once, few, many or a class for expanded clones.

many	TRBV12-3/TRBV12-4	CASTHLAGYEQYF
many	TRBV28	CASREGGTSVYEQYF
many	TRBV28	CASSYPKTDAVYSNQPQHF
many	TRBV7-6	CASSRRGDGKNIQYF
-	TRBV6-5	CASSYSFRLGYTF
many	TRBV30	CAWVTSGAPVLTF
-	TRBV12-3/TRBV12-4	CASSSHRRAHTIYF
few	TRBV6-5	CASSSGTSGRASVETQYF
many	TRBV28	CASSPQGPFPYEQYF
many	TRBV20-1	CSARLRTGGRETQYF
many	TRBV7-2	CASSLIRQAGELFF
many	TRBV7-2	CASSEKYEQYF
-	TRBV28	CASSLPGTGLGYTF
few	TRBV28	CASSQTGRVNQPQHF
once	TRBV30	CACPRDKNTGELFF
many	TRBV28	CASSSPDAVAYGYTF
many	TRBV7-9	CASSLRTGGGELFF
many	TRBV11-2	CASSRSGTSGNTIYF
few	TRBV19	CASSYDRGGRNTGELFF
many	TRBV12-3/TRBV12-4	CASHPGDSRNSPLHF
-	TRBV28	CASSLAGTGGMVSNQPQHF
few	TRBV28	CASSLEQGFYGYTF
-	TRBV4-1	CASSQDAGEWDEQYF
many	TRBV28	CASSLWTDYEQYF
many	TRBV6-2/TRBV6-3	CASSWTSGSKNIQYF
many	TRBV10-3	CAISEQGDQPQHF
many	TRBV12-3/TRBV12-4	CASSFAGETTEAFF
many	TRBV12-3/TRBV12-4	CASSLGQGDTGELFF
many	TRBV6-2/TRBV6-3	CASSPHLHLNYEQYF
many	TRBV6-5	CASISGAMNTEAFF
many	TRBV3-1	CASSQVLTGETEAFF
few	TRBV3-1	CASSGWTDPEAFF
many	TRBV4-1	CASSLPGDSTLYGYTF
-	TRBV20-1	CSAGLAGSIETQYF
few	TRBV4-1	CASSATDFGWANYGYTF
-	TRBV30	CAWSAFIAVMNTGELFF
many	TRBV20-1	CSARRERQETQYF